This TCR beta chain is drawn from a study of naive and memory T cell subsets. An equimolar mix of two oligonucleotides served as the beta constant-region primer for TRBC1 and TRBC2. TCRdb re-called the UMI-ligation and nested PCR reads through MiXCR, storing one row per CDR3 protein. The sample includes 37,000 or so distinct CDR3 sequences, 13% of them seen just once. The sample holds a few counts of this clonotype. The CDR3 sequence is 13 residues long. The V end was cut by 4 bases, the J end by 4 bases, with 11 bases between. Germline V gives CDR1 SSHAT, CDR2 FNYEAQ (reference sequence). The TCR was taken from a human donor in good health. The sample taken for sequencing was effector memory CD4+ T cells from blood. Subset denoted: effector memory, CD45RA- CD27-. The chain carries TRBV7-7 and TRBJ2-7; D not resolved. In DNA form, the CDR3 reads TGTGCCAGCAGCTCCCGACCCGGGTACGAGCAGTACTTC. Translated: CASSSRPGYEQYF.